A selection of T cell receptor beta chains follows, all from one sample in a study of spatial heterogeneity in lung cancer. TCRdb redid the calling of the 5' RACE reads with MiXCR, one entry per CDR3 protein. The table records about 17,000 distinct CDR3 sequences, around 6% of them present only once. The specimen comprised lung tumor tissue, sampled at surgery. The source of these receptors is a male donor with early-stage non-small cell lung cancer. The CDR3 runs from the conserved cysteine through the conserved F or W. A D gene is named only where the DNA matches it firmly. Clone size is given as once, few, many, or a class for an expanded clone.

>TRBV28|-|TRBJ1-1|many
TGTGCCAGCAGTAAGGGATGGAACACTGAAGCTTTCTTT
CASSKGWNTEAFF
>TRBV12-3/TRBV12-4|-|TRBJ1-1|medium-sized
TGTGCCAGCAGTTTCAACGGGAACACTGAAGCTTTCTTT
CASSFNGNTEAFF
>TRBV12-3/TRBV12-4|-|TRBJ1-3|many
TGTGCCAGCAGTTCGAATGGGGCGGCCGGAAACACCATATATTTT
CASSSNGAAGNTIYF
>TRBV20-1|TRBD1|TRBJ2-1|many
TGCAGTGCTGCGGGACAGGGGAGCTACAATGAGCAGTTCTTC
CSAAGQGSYNEQFF
>TRBV3-1|TRBD2|TRBJ2-3|many
TGTGCCAGCAGCCAAGAGGTGAGGGGAGGGGCCGCCCACATTACGCAGTATTTT
CASSQEVRGGAAHITQYF
>TRBV6-1|TRBD2|TRBJ2-3|many
TGTGCCAGCAGTGAGGGCGTGCGGGAGATAGATACGCAGTATTTT
CASSEGVREIDTQYF
>TRBV3-1|TRBD2|TRBJ2-5|many
TGTGCCAGCAGCCAAGGTGGGGATAGCGGGGGGGCCCAAGAGACCCAGTACTTC
CASSQGGDSGGAQETQYF
>TRBV28|TRBD2|TRBJ2-1|many
TGTTCCAGCAGCTGGGGGGGTGACAATGAGCAGTTCTTC
CSSSWGGDNEQFF
>TRBV27|TRBD1|TRBJ1-2|many
TGTGCCAGCAGTTTAGGGACAGGGGGCTATGGCTACACCTTC
CASSLGTGGYGYTF
>TRBV4-2|TRBD2|TRBJ2-3|many
TGTGCCAGCAGCCTGTCATTGGGAGCGGGGGGGTCGCATGGTACGCAGTATTTT
CASSLSLGAGGSHGTQYF
>TRBV7-2|-|TRBJ2-2|many
TGTGCCAGCAGCTTAGTGCTGGGGGCGCCCGGGGAGCTGTTTTTT
CASSLVLGAPGELFF
>TRBV7-9|-|TRBJ1-2|many
TGTGCCAGCAGCTCCCAGGGGCCTTATGGCTACACCTTC
CASSSQGPYGYTF